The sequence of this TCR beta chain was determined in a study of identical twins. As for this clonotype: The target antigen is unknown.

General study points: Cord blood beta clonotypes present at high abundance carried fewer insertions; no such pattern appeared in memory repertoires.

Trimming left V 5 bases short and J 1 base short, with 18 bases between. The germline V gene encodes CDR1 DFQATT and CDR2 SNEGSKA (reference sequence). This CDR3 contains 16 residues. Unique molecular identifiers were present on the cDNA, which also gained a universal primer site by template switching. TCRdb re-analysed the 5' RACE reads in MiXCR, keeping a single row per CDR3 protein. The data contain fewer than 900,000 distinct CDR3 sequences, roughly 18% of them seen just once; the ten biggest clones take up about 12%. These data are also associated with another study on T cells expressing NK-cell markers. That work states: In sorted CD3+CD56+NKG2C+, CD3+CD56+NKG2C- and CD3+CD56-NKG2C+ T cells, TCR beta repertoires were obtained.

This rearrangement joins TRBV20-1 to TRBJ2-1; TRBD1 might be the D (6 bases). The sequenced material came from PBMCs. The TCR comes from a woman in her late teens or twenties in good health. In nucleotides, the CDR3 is TGCAGTGCTTCAGGGGCTAGCTCCAAATCCTACAATGAGCAGTTCTTC. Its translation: CSASGASSKSYNEQFF.